The 10 T cell receptor beta chains below come from one sample, sequenced in a study of shared clonotypes between healthy human individuals. Assay used: immunoSEQ multiplex PCR; TCRdb lists only in-frame clones, some missing. The data show roughly 1,500,000 clones, 95% to 99% seen once. Sequencing input: naive CD4+ T cells sorted from blood. Indicated subset: CD45RA+ positively selected. All receptors come from a young man in good health.

V usage is TRBV7-3 and J usage is TRBJ2-1, with TRBD2 as a possible D gene (6 bases). With 1 base removed from V and 8 bases from J, the gap between germline ends came to 18 bases. Germline assignment: CDR1 SGHTA and CDR2 FQGTGA. This CDR3 spans 16 amino acids. The CDR3 spells CASSLISGRHRDEQFF. The CDR3 DNA is TGTGCCAGCAGCTTAATTAGTGGGAGGCACCGCGATGAGCAGTTCTTC.

The CDR3 is CASSLAGQPTYEQYF. The CDR3 DNA is TGTGCCAGCAGCTTAGCAGGGCAGCCAACCTACGAGCAGTACTTC. The chain has TRBV7-9 and TRBJ2-7; D ambiguous. The CDR3 sequence is 15 residues long. From germline, CDR1 is SEHNR and CDR2 FQNEAQ (reference sequence). The V end was cut by 0 bases, the J end by 2 bases, with 11 bases between.

This chain uses TRBV28 with TRBJ2-7, with D possibly being TRBD2 (6 bases). There are 12 residues in the CDR3. CDR1 is MDHEN, CDR2 SYDVKM, per germline. V lost 10 bases and J lost 0, with 10 bases in between. CDR3 bases: TGTGCCACCCTAGCGCCCTCCTACGAGCAGTACTTC. Translation: CATLAPSYEQYF.

As concerns this clone: In the same sample, other DNA sequences code for this CDR3. V is TRBV5-1 and J is TRBJ1-2; D perhaps matches TRBD1 (5 bases). CDR1 is SGHRS, CDR2 YFSETQ, per germline. V lost 0 bases and J lost 6, with 12 bases in between. The CDR3 loop spans 14 amino acids. The CDR3 coding sequence is TGCGCCAGCAGCTTGGCAGGGCGATTAGATGGCTACACCTTC. Its translation is CASSLAGRLDGYTF.

The J gene is TRBJ2-3, the V gene TRBV28; D is ambiguous. V was pared by 3 bases and J by 5 bases, with 15 bases between. Per germline, CDR1 MDHEN and CDR2 SYDVKM. This CDR3 region has 15 residues. CDR3 DNA sequence: TGTGCCAGCAGTTTTCTTCACGCCAAGGGAGATACGCAGTATTTT. This gives the protein CASSFLHAKGDTQYF. Full variable domain (remainder filled in from reference TRBV28 and TRBJ2-3): DVKVTQSSRYLVKRTGEKVFLECVQDMDHENMFWYRQDPGLGLRLIYFSYDVKMKEKGDIPEGYSVSREKKERFSLILESASTNQTSMYLCASSFLHAKGDTQYFGPGTRLTVL.

The V call is TRBV5-6, the J call TRBJ2-3, with 14 bases fitting TRBD2. Germline-derived CDR1 and CDR2 are SGHDT and YYEEEE. With 4 bases clipped from V and 4 bases from J, the junction kept 11 bases outside the gene matches. This CDR3 comprises 18 residues. The CDR3 region is CASSRGTSGSLAPDTQYF. The CDR3 DNA follows: TGTGCCAGCAGCCGGGGGACTAGCGGGAGTCTGGCTCCAGATACGCAGTATTTT.

The chain couples TRBV25-1 to TRBJ2-7, with TRBD2 matching 8 bases. The CDR3 has 15 amino acids. Germline CDR1 is MGHDK and CDR2 is SYGVNS. The V segment lost 5 bases and the J segment 6 bases; nucleotides outside the gene matches: 12. The CDR3 spells CASSPRGGWTGEQYF. CDR3 nucleotide sequence: TGTGCCAGCAGTCCCCGGGGGGGATGGACGGGCGAGCAGTACTTC.

The chain recombines TRBV7-8 with TRBJ2-1, with D maybe TRBD1 (5 bases). With 2 bases removed from V and 4 bases from J, the gap between germline ends came to 18 bases. The CDR3 extends over 17 amino acids. Germline V lookup: CDR1 SGHVS, CDR2 FQNEAQ. CDR3 nucleotide sequence: TGTGCCAGCAGCTTACCAGGGAACCCTGGGTCGTACAATGAGCAGTTCTTC. It yields the protein CASSLPGNPGSYNEQFF.

This clone was seen more than once but under ten times. Distinct nucleotide sequences in the sample also encode this CDR3. The CDR3, as DNA: TGCAGCGTTGGGGACACAGATACGCAGTATTTT. Translation: CSVGDTDTQYF. The rearrangement links TRBV29-1 to TRBJ2-3; D gene uncertain. With 4 bases removed from V and 2 bases from J, the gap between germline ends came to 4 bases. The CDR3 totals 11 residues. CDR1 is SQVTM and CDR2 is ANQGSEA in the germline V gene.

Comments on this clone: Other DNA sequences from this sample encode an identical CDR3 as well. The chain carries TRBV2 and TRBJ2-3; no clear D. V was trimmed by 2 bases and J by 3 bases, leaving 3 bases between them. Germline CDR1 is SNHLY and CDR2 is FYNNEI. The CDR3 contains 12 residues. CDR3 in DNA: TGTGCCAGCAGTGAAAATACAGATACGCAGTATTTT. It codes for CASSENTDTQYF.